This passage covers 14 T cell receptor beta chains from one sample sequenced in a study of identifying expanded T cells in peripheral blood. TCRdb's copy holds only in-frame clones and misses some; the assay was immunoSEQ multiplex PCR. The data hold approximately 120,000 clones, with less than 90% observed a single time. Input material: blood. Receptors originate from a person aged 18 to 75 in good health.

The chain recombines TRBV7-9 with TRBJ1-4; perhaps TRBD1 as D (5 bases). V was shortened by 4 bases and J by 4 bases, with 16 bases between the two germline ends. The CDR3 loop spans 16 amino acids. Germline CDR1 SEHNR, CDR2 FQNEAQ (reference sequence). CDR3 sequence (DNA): TGTGCCAGCAGCTGGGGAGGAACAGGTAGTAATGAAAAACTGTTTTTT. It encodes CASSWGGTGSNEKLFF.

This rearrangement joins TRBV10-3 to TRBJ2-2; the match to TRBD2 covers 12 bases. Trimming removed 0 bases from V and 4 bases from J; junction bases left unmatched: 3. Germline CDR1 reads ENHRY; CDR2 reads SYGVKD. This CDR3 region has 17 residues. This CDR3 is CAISESASGGATGELFF. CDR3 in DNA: TGTGCCATCAGTGAGTCGGCTAGCGGGGGGGCCACCGGGGAGCTGTTTTTT.

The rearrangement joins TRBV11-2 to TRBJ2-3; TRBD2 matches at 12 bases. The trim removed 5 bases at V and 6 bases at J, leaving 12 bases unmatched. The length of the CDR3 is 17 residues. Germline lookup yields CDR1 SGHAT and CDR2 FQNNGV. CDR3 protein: CASSPFLAGGPRDTQYF. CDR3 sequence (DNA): TGTGCCAGCAGCCCCTTTCTAGCGGGAGGGCCGAGGGATACGCAGTATTTT.

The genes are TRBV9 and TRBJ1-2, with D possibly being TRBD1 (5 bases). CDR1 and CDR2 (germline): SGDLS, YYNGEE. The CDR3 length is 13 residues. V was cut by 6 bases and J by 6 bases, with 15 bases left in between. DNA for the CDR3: TGTGCCAGCACCGATCGGGGAGGGGATGGCTACACCTTC. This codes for CASTDRGGDGYTF.

This CDR3 reads CASKTGAYEQYF. In nucleotides, the CDR3 is TGTGCCAGCAAAACAGGGGCATACGAGCAGTACTTC. This chain uses TRBV6-6 with TRBJ2-7; 7 bases map to TRBD1. CDR1 and CDR2 from the germline V gene are MNHNY and SVGAGI (reference sequence). The ends lost 7 bases at V and 4 bases at J; junction bases unmatched: 4. The CDR3 runs 12 residues.

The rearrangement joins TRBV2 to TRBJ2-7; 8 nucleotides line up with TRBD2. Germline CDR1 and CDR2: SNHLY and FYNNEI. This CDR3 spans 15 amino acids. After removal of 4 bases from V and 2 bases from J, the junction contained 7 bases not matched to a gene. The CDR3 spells CASSAVAGPTYEQYF. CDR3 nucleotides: TGTGCCAGCAGTGCCGTAGCGGGACCCACCTACGAGCAGTACTTC.

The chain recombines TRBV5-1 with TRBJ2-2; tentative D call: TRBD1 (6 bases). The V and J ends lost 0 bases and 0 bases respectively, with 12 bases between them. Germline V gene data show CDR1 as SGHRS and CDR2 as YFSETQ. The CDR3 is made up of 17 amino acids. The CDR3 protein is CASSLVTGRSNTGELFF. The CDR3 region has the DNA TGCGCCAGCAGCTTGGTTACAGGGCGGTCGAACACCGGGGAGCTGTTTTTT.

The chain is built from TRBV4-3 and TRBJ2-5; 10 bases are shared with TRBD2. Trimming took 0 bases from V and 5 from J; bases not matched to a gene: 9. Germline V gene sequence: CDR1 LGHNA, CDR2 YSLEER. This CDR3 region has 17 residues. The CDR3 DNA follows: TGCGCCAGCAGCCAAGATCTAGGCACTAGCGGGGTTGAGACCCAGTACTTC. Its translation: CASSQDLGTSGVETQYF.

The CDR3 DNA follows: TGTGCCAGCAGTTTCGGGGATGAGCAGTTCTTC. Encoded protein: CASSFGDEQFF. The chain couples TRBV27 to TRBJ2-1, with a tentative D call TRBD2 (5 bases). CDR1 and CDR2 (germline): MNHEY, SMNVEV (reference sequence). The V gene lost 3 bases and the J gene lost 8 bases, with 5 bases spanning the gap. CDR3 size: 11 residues.

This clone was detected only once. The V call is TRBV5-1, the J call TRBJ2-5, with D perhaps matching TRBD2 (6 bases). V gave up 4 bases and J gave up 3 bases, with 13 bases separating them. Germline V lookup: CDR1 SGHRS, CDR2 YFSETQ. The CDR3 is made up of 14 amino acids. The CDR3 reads CASSKNSGEETQYF. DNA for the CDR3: TGCGCCAGCAGCAAAAACTCGGGAGAAGAGACCCAGTACTTC.

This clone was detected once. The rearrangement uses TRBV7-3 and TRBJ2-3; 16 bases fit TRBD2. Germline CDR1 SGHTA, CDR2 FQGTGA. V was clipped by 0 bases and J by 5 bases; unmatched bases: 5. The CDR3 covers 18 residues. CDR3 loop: CASSLTGTSGGAVDTQYF. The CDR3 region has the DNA TGTGCCAGCAGCTTAACCGGGACTAGCGGGGGGGCCGTAGATACGCAGTATTTT.

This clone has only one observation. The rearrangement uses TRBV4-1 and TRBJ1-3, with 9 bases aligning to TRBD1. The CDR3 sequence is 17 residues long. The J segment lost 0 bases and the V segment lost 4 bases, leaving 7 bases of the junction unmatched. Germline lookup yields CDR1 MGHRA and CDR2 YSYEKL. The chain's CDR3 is CASSPGQGPISGNTIYF. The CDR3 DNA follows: TGCGCCAGCAGCCCGGGACAGGGCCCAATCTCTGGAAACACCATATATTTT.

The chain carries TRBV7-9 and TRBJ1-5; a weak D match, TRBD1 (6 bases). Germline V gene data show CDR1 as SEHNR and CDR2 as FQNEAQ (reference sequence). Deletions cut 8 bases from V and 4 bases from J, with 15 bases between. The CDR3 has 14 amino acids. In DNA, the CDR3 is TGTGCCAGCGTATCAGGGGAATGGAATCAGCCCCAGCATTTT. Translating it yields CASVSGEWNQPQHF.

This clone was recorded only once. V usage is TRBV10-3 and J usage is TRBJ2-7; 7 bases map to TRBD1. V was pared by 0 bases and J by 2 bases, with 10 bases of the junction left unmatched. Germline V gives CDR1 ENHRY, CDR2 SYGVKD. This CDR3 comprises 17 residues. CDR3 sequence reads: CAISESKLRDRAYEQYF. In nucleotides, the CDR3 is TGTGCCATCAGTGAGTCAAAGCTAAGGGACAGAGCCTACGAGCAGTACTTC.